The 14 T cell receptor beta chains presented below share a single source sample, sequenced in a study of siplizumab effects on memory and regulatory T cells (dated by TCRdb to the late 2010s). Libraries came from the immunoSEQ multiplex PCR assay. TCRdb's version of the immuneACCESS table is confined to in-frame rearrangements and falls short of the full clone set. An unresolved V gene accounts for under half of the shortfall where checked; the remainder is of unknown origin. Within this sample are approximately 120,000 clones, with approximately 90% of them counted one time only. Under 0.75% of the sample is held by the ten biggest clonotypes. Source material: Tregs sorted from blood. Receptors were obtained from a human donor in good health.

This clone has only one observation. This chain links TRBV5-3 with TRBJ2-7; no reliable D call. TRBV5-3 is known as an ORF, though its function is uncertain. V lost 4 bases and J 3 bases, leaving 8 bases between the germline ends. The CDR3 has 12 residues. Written as DNA, the CDR3 is TGTGCCAGAAGCCCTCTGATCTACGAGCAGTACTTC. This translates into CARSPLIYEQYF.

The chain recombines TRBV6-5 with TRBJ1-6; tentatively, D is TRBD1 (6 bases). There are 16 residues in the CDR3. V lost 0 bases, J lost 8 bases, and 14 bases lay in between. Germline V CDR1 and CDR2: MNHEY, SVGAGI. CDR3 nucleotide sequence: TGTGCCAGCAGTTACTCTGGGGGGCCGGGGGATTCACCCCTCCACTTT. Its translation: CASSYSGGPGDSPLHF.

The CDR3 loop reads CASSFRGGFYEQYF. The CDR3 DNA reads as TGTGCCAGCAGCTTCCGCGGGGGATTCTACGAGCAGTACTTC. V usage is TRBV7-2 and J usage is TRBJ2-7; 7 bases line up with TRBD2. The CDR3 spans 14 residues. Germline assignment: CDR1 SGHTA and CDR2 FQGNSA. Losses at the gene ends were 3 bases for V and 3 bases for J; bases not matched to a gene: 5.

The chain couples TRBV7-2 to TRBJ2-7; 8 nucleotides line up with TRBD2. Unmatched junction bases numbered 9, after V lost 2 bases and J lost 6 bases. Germline V CDR1 and CDR2: SGHTA, FQGNSA. The CDR3 totals 15 residues. The CDR3, as DNA: TGTGCCAGCAGCTTACGAGTGGCTAGCGGGCGCGAGCAGTACTTC. It encodes CASSLRVASGREQYF.

This clone appeared once. This chain links TRBV5-4 with TRBJ1-2; 9 positions match TRBD1. The CDR3 is made up of 15 amino acids. Germline V gives CDR1 SGHNT, CDR2 YYREEE (reference sequence). V lost 0 bases to trimming and J lost 8 bases; unmatched junction nucleotides: 8. The CDR3 loop is CASSLATGGNRGYTF. DNA for the CDR3: TGTGCCAGCAGCTTGGCGACAGGGGGAAATAGGGGCTACACCTTC.

The chain joins TRBV5-8 to TRBJ2-3; 14 bases agree with TRBD2. This CDR3 is 18 amino acids long. The ends lost 3 bases at V and 3 bases at J; junction bases unmatched: 9. CDR1 is SGHTS and CDR2 is YDEGEE in the germline V gene. CDR3 DNA sequence: TGTGCCAGCAGCTCCAGACTAGCGGGAGGGCCGTGGACAGATACGCAGTATTTT. It is translated as CASSSRLAGGPWTDTQYF.

This clone was seen a few times. The chain is built from TRBV5-1 and TRBJ2-1, with D hard to call. Trimming took 0 bases from V and 0 from J, leaving 7 bases between them. The CDR3 is 15 residues long. Germline V lookup: CDR1 SGHRS, CDR2 YFSETQ. The CDR3, as DNA: TGCGCCAGCAGCTTGGACCATGGCTCCTACAATGAGCAGTTCTTC. Amino acids: CASSLDHGSYNEQFF.

This clone has a single count. The rearrangement joins TRBV4-1 to TRBJ2-5, with 10 bases fitting TRBD2. The CDR3 spans 16 residues. Germline lookup yields CDR1 MGHRA and CDR2 YSYEKL. The junction had 4 bases not matched to a gene; V was cut back by 1 base and J by 2 bases. Here the CDR3 DNA reads TGCGCCAGCAGCCAAGTCGTTAGCGGGGGGCAAGAGACCCAGTACTTC. Residues: CASSQVVSGGQETQYF.

The chain has TRBV10-3 and TRBJ2-7, with 8 bases that match TRBD2. The CDR3 length is 14 residues. The V gene's germline CDR1 is ENHRY and CDR2 SYGVKD. The V and J ends lost 7 bases and 7 bases, in that order; junction bases with no gene match: 12. The CDR3 bases are TGTGCCATCAAGGGAGCGGGGGCTCCGGGGGAGCAGTACTTC. Translation: CAIKGAGAPGEQYF.

J is TRBJ1-1 and V is TRBV27; D call uncertain. The CDR3 spans 13 residues. CDR1 and CDR2 from the germline V gene are MNHEY and SMNVEV (reference sequence). V lost 3 bases to trimming and J lost 1 base, with 6 bases between them. The DNA for the CDR3 is TGTGCCAGCAGTTTCAAGGGGAACACTGAAGCTTTCTTT. As protein: CASSFKGNTEAFF.

The V and J genes are TRBV2 and TRBJ1-5; D is undetermined. Germline V gene sequence: CDR1 SNHLY, CDR2 FYNNEI. The CDR3 totals 14 residues. Trimming removed 2 bases from V and 3 bases from J, with 8 bases in between. The DNA of the CDR3 is TGTGCCAGCAGTGAATTGACACCCAATCAGCCCCAGCATTTT. This codes for CASSELTPNQPQHF.

The chain is built from TRBV11-2 and TRBJ2-1, with 8 bases aligning to TRBD1. Germline CDR1 reads SGHAT; CDR2 reads FQNNGV. Germline trimming cut 5 bases from V and 12 bases from J; bases unmatched to any gene: 9. This CDR3 has 13 amino acids. Here the CDR3 reads CASSLRRGQGQFF. CDR3 coding DNA: TGTGCCAGCAGCCTGCGTCGAGGACAGGGGCAGTTCTTC.

V usage is TRBV4-1 and J usage is TRBJ2-7; no firm D call. V was cut by 0 bases and J by 0 bases, with 9 bases left in between. Germline lookup yields CDR1 MGHRA and CDR2 YSYEKL. The CDR3 loop spans 15 amino acids. CDR3 nucleotide sequence: TGCGCCAGCAGCCAAGATCGTAGTCGCTCCTACGAGCAGTACTTC. Its translation: CASSQDRSRSYEQYF.

This chain joins TRBV28 and TRBJ2-5; D possibly corresponds to TRBD1 (5 bases). From germline, CDR1 is MDHEN and CDR2 SYDVKM. The V end lost 3 bases, the J end lost 7 bases, and 12 bases lay between the germline ends. The CDR3 loop spans 13 amino acids. DNA for the CDR3: TGTGCCAGCAGTTTCTGGGTGGACACGACCCAGTACTTC. The encoded protein is CASSFWVDTTQYF.